The sequence of this TCR beta chain was determined in a study of OX40 agonist ivuxolimab in advanced cancers. The repertoire was sequenced with immunoSEQ multiplex PCR; TCRdb's copy has only in-frame clones and lacks some. The sample carries approximately 54,000 clones, 75% to 95% recorded once. The CDR3 has 16 residues. With V trimmed by 5 bases and J by 1 base, 6 bases remained unmatched. The germline gives CDR1 ENHRY, CDR2 SYGVKD. This sequence was found in an adult with an advanced solid tumor such as melanoma, head and neck, liver or kidney cancer. The specimen comprised CD4+ or CD8+ T cells sorted from blood, sampled in a trial of the OX40 agonist ivuxolimab. This chain connects TRBV10-3 to TRBJ1-5, with 9 bases that match TRBD1. The CDR3 is CAISHPGTGSNQPQHF. The CDR3 DNA reads as TGTGCCATCAGTCACCCAGGGACAGGGAGCAATCAGCCCCAGCATTTT.